The rows below give T cell receptor beta chains drawn from one sample of a study of T cells in Graves' hyperthyroidism and ophthalmopathy. TCRdb reanalysed the multiplex PCR reads using MiXCR and keeps one entry per CDR3 protein. Found here are 130,000 to 150,000 distinct CDR3 sequences, roughly a fifth of them singletons; the top ten hold around two thirds. Sequencing was performed on blood. The receptors were sampled from a woman between 45 and 65 years old with Graves' hyperthyroidism that later progressed to Graves' ophthalmopathy. Each CDR3 is given with its conserved first and last residue. The D gene is left open where the match is weak. Clone size is shown for a subset of rows, as once, few, many or a class of expanded clone.

CDR3 DNA,CDR3 protein,V gene,D gene,J gene,clone size
TGTGCCAGCAATTGGGGGTGGGGGAATGAAAAACTGTTTTTT,CASNWGWGNEKLFF,TRBV28,.,TRBJ1-4,many
TGCGCCAACAGCTTGGGTACAACCGGCTATGGCTACACCTTC,CANSLGTTGYGYTF,TRBV5-1,.,TRBJ1-2,.
TGTGCCAGCAGTTTATTGGCTAGCGGGAGTCGTGAGCAGTTCTTC,CASSLLASGSREQFF,TRBV28,TRBD2,TRBJ2-1,many
TGTGCCAGCAGTGATGGGACAGGGGGTACCAATCAGCCCCAGCATTTT,CASSDGTGGTNQPQHF,TRBV2,TRBD1,TRBJ1-5,many
TGTGCCAGCACCGTGACGGTGAATTCACCCCTCCACTTT,CASTVTVNSPLHF,TRBV12-3/TRBV12-4,.,TRBJ1-6,many
TGTGCCAGCAGTTTTAAGGGGGCCAGGGGCAATACGCAGTATTTT,CASSFKGARGNTQYF,TRBV28,TRBD1,TRBJ2-3,.
TGTGCCAGCAGCGTGGATGGGACAGGGGGCAGCACCGGGGAGCTGTTTTTT,CASSVDGTGGSTGELFF,TRBV2,TRBD1,TRBJ2-2,.
TGTGCCACCAGCAGCGGGAGTAGCCAAGAGACCCAGTACTTC,CATSSGSSQETQYF,TRBV15,.,TRBJ2-5,.
TGTGCCAGCAGTGGGAAACTAGCGGGAGGTTCTTTAAAGACCCAGTACTTC,CASSGKLAGGSLKTQYF,TRBV2,TRBD2,TRBJ2-5,many
TGTGCCACCAGTGACATGGGACAGATCCCCAATCAGCCCCAGCATTTT,CATSDMGQIPNQPQHF,TRBV24-1,TRBD1,TRBJ1-5,few
TGTGCCTGGAGTGCCGCGACTAGCGGGAGGGCCGTTACGCAGTATTTT,CAWSAATSGRAVTQYF,TRBV30,TRBD2,TRBJ2-3,many
TGTGCCAGCAGCCGGGCCCGACAGGGCAGGCTCGACTTC,CASSRARQGRLDF,TRBV3-1,TRBD1,TRBJ2-5,many
TGTGCCAGCAGCCCCGGGCCATTAAATGGCTACACCTTC,CASSPGPLNGYTF,TRBV7-2,.,TRBJ1-2,many
TGCGCCAGCAGCTTGGAGCCTAGCGGAAGCACAGATACGCAGTATTTT,CASSLEPSGSTDTQYF,TRBV5-1,TRBD2,TRBJ2-3,.
TGCGCCAGCAGCTGGACTAGCGGGAGTCCTAACACCGGGGAGCTGTTTTTT,CASSWTSGSPNTGELFF,TRBV5-1,TRBD2,TRBJ2-2,many
TGTGCCAGCAGCTTAACGGGGACTGGGGCCAACGTCCTGACTTTC,CASSLTGTGANVLTF,TRBV7-9,.,TRBJ2-6,many
TGTGCCAGCCGAGGGAATATACTCTACGAGCAGTACTTC,CASRGNILYEQYF,TRBV18,.,TRBJ2-7,many
TGTGCCAGCAGTGATCAGGGGGCGGGAGATCAGCCCCAGCATTTT,CASSDQGAGDQPQHF,TRBV6-1,TRBD1,TRBJ1-5,many
TGCGCCAGCAGCCTCCGACACAGTGGAATGAACACTGAAGCTTTCTTT,CASSLRHSGMNTEAFF,TRBV4-1,.,TRBJ1-1,many
TGTGCCAGCAGTTCAGCAGGGGGGCGAAACATTCAGTACTTC,CASSSAGGRNIQYF,TRBV28,.,TRBJ2-4,many
TGTGCCAGCCAGGTCACAGCTAGCGGAACCCAAGAGACCCAGTACTTC,CASQVTASGTQETQYF,TRBV6-1,TRBD2,TRBJ2-5,many
TGCAGTGCTACTGTCAGGGACCCCTACGAGCAGTACTTC,CSATVRDPYEQYF,TRBV20-1,.,TRBJ2-7,many
TGTGCCAGCAGTGAAGGGGGTTATAGCAATCAGCCCCAGCATTTT,CASSEGGYSNQPQHF,TRBV6-1,.,TRBJ1-5,many
TGTGCCAGCAAGACCGGGACGGTGAACACTGAAGCTTTCTTT,CASKTGTVNTEAFF,TRBV28,.,TRBJ1-1,many
TGCGCCAGCAGCTTACAAACGACAGGGAGGGAAGATACGCAGTATTTT,CASSLQTTGREDTQYF,TRBV5-1,.,TRBJ2-3,many
TGTGCCAGCAGCTCTGTATCGAGCAATCAGCCCCAGCATTTT,CASSSVSSNQPQHF,TRBV12-3/TRBV12-4,.,TRBJ1-5,.
TGTGCCAGCAGTTACTCGACAGGTCTCGGAAACACCATATATTTT,CASSYSTGLGNTIYF,TRBV6-2/TRBV6-3,.,TRBJ1-3,.
TGTGCCAGCAGCGTACCGCCCATAAACTCCTACGAGCAGTACTTC,CASSVPPINSYEQYF,TRBV9,.,TRBJ2-7,.
TGTGCCAGCTCACCAGTTAGGGAGAGGAATTCACCCCTCCACTTT,CASSPVRERNSPLHF,TRBV18,.,TRBJ1-6,many
TGTGCCAGCAGCACCGGACTAGCAAGGGGCCATGAGCAGTTCTTC,CASSTGLARGHEQFF,TRBV7-6,TRBD2,TRBJ2-1,.
TGTGCCAGCAGTCCTCGGACAGTTTTTTTCGAGCAGTACTTC,CASSPRTVFFEQYF,TRBV6-1,.,TRBJ2-7,many
TGTGCCAGCAGCTTATCATCGACTAGCATCGCAGAGCAGTTCTTC,CASSLSSTSIAEQFF,TRBV7-8,TRBD2,TRBJ2-1,many
TGTGCCAGCAGCCGCTTGGAGGAGACCCAGTACTTC,CASSRLEETQYF,TRBV14,.,TRBJ2-5,many
TGTGCCAGCAGCCGCATTTCAGGGGGCGACTACGAGCAGTACTTC,CASSRISGGDYEQYF,TRBV12-3/TRBV12-4,TRBD1,TRBJ2-7,many
TGTGCCAGCAGAAATGACGCTACTAATTCACCCCTCCACTTT,CASRNDATNSPLHF,TRBV25-1,.,TRBJ1-6,.
TGTGCCAGTAGTATGGCAGGCTGGTCGAACACTGAAGCTTTCTTT,CASSMAGWSNTEAFF,TRBV19,.,TRBJ1-1,few
TGTGCCTGGAGTGAGACAGTTAATCAGCCCCAGCATTTT,CAWSETVNQPQHF,TRBV30,.,TRBJ1-5,many
TGTGCCAGTAGTGCCCGACAGGGGGCAGGTCAGCCCCAGCATTTT,CASSARQGAGQPQHF,TRBV19,TRBD1,TRBJ1-5,few
TGCAGTGTCCAAGACCGGAACACTGAAGCTTTCTTT,CSVQDRNTEAFF,TRBV20-1,.,TRBJ1-1,.
TGTGCCAGCAGCCAAACGCCCGGGACAGGGAGGTTTGAGGGCGAAAAACTGTTTTTT,CASSQTPGTGRFEGEKLFF,TRBV7-9,TRBD1,TRBJ1-4,.
TGTGCCAGCAGTTCAGGTAGGGACCCCTGGGAGCAGTACTTC,CASSSGRDPWEQYF,TRBV28,.,TRBJ2-7,many
TGCAGTGCTAGTGCGCTTTGGATGAACACTGAAGCTTTCTTT,CSASALWMNTEAFF,TRBV20-1,.,TRBJ1-1,many
TGCAGTGCTCGGGATGGGGAGACCCAGTACTTC,CSARDGETQYF,TRBV20-1,.,TRBJ2-5,many
TGTGCCACCAGCACTCGAACAGGGCCCCAAGAGACCCAGTACTTC,CATSTRTGPQETQYF,TRBV15,.,TRBJ2-5,.
TGCGCCAGCAGCTTCCTGACCGTTGCTAACTATGGCTACACCTTC,CASSFLTVANYGYTF,TRBV5-1,.,TRBJ1-2,.
TGTGCCAGCAGCCAACTAAGGGGTCCGAACACTGAAGCTTTCTTT,CASSQLRGPNTEAFF,TRBV28,.,TRBJ1-1,many
TGTGCCAGCGGTTACGGACTAGCGGGAGGGCCGCGAGAGACCCAGTACTTC,CASGYGLAGGPRETQYF,TRBV28,TRBD2,TRBJ2-5,.
TGTGCCAGCAGCTTATTAGGGCAGACCGCCCAGCATTTT,CASSLLGQTAQHF,TRBV13,.,TRBJ1-5,few
TGCGCCAGCAGCTTGGACACGGGTGGAAGGTACGAGCAGTACTTC,CASSLDTGGRYEQYF,TRBV5-1,.,TRBJ2-7,.